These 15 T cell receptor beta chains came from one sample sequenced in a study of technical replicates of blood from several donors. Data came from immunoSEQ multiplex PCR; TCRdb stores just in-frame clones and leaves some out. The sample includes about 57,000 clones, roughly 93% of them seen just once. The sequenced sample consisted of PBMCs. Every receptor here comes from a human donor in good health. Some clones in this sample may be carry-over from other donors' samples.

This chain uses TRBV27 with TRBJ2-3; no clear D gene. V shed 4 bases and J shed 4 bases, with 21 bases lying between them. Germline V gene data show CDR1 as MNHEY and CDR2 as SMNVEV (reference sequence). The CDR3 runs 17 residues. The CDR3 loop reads CASSSTTRHDSADTQYF. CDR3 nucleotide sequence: TGTGCCAGCAGTTCAACCACACGCCACGACTCAGCAGATACGCAGTATTTT.

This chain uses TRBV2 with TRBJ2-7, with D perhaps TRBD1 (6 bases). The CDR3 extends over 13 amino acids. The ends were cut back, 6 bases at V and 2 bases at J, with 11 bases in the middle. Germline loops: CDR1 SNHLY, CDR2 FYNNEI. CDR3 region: CASSDRIPYEQYF. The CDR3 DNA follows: TGTGCCAGCAGCGACAGGATTCCCTACGAGCAGTACTTC.

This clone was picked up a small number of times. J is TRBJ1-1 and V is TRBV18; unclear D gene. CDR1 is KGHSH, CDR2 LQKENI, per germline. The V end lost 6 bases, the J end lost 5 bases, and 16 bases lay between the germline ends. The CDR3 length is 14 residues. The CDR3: CASSPGQTGTEAFF. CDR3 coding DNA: TGTGCCAGCTCTCCAGGTCAAACGGGGACTGAAGCTTTCTTT.

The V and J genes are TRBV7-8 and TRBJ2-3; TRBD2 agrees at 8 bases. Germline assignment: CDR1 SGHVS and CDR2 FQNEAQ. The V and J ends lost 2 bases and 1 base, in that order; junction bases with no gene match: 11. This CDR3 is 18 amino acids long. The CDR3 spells CASSLIAREGQGTDTQYF. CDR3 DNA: TGTGCCAGCAGCTTAATCGCCCGGGAGGGCCAGGGCACAGATACGCAGTATTTT. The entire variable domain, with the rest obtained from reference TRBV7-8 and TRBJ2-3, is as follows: GAGVSQSPRYKVAKRGQDVALRCDPISGHVSLFWYQQALGQGPEFLTYFQNEAQLDKSGLPSDRFFAERPEGSVSTLKIQRTQQEDSAVYLCASSLIAREGQGTDTQYFGPGTRLTVL.

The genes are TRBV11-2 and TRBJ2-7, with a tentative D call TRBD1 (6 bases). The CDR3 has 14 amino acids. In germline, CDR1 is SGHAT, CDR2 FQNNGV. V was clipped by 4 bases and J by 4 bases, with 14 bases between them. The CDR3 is CASSSLGQPYEQYF. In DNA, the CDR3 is TGTGCCAGCAGCTCCCTTGGACAGCCTTACGAGCAGTACTTC.

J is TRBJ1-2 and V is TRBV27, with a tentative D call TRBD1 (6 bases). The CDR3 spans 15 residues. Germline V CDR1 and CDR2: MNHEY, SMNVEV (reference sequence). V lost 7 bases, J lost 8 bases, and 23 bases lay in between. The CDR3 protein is CASTGLGGLRDGYTF. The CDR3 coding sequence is TGTGCCAGCACTGGCCTTGGGGGCCTGAGGGACGGCTACACCTTC.

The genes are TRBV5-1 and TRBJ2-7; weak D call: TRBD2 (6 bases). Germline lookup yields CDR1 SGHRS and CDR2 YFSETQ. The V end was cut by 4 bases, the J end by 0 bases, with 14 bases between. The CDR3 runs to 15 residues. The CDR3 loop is CASSPVGGSSYEQYF. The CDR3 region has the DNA TGCGCCAGCAGCCCGGTGGGGGGAAGCTCCTACGAGCAGTACTTC.

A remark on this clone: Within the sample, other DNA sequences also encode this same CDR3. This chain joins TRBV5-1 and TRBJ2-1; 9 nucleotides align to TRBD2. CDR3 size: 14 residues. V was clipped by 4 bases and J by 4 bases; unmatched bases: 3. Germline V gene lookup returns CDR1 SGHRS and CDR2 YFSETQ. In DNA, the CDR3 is TGCGCCAGCAGCAGTAGCGGGGGTTACAATGAGCAGTTCTTC. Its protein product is CASSSSGGYNEQFF.

The CDR3 DNA sequence: TGTGCCTGGACCCGACCACGGGAGGGGGCGCGGAGCTATGGCTACACCTTC. Protein: CAWTRPREGARSYGYTF. This chain joins TRBV30 and TRBJ1-2; TRBD1 matches 7 bases. CDR1 and CDR2 from the germline V gene are GTSNPN and SVGIG (reference sequence). The CDR3 sequence is 17 residues long. The trim removed 4 bases at V and 4 bases at J, leaving 18 bases unmatched. Variable domain in full (rest from reference TRBV30 and TRBJ1-2): SQTIHQWPATLVQPVGSPLSLECTVEGTSNPNLYWYRQAAGRGLQLLFYSVGIGQISSEVPQNLSASRPQDRQFILSSKKLLLSDSGFYLCAWTRPREGARSYGYTFGSGTRLTVV.

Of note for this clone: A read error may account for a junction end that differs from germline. CDR3 amino acids: CASSLRSSGRLDERFF. As DNA, the CDR3 is TGTGCCAGCAGTTTACGTTCTAGCGGGAGGTTGGATGAGCGGTTCTTC. This chain links TRBV27 with TRBJ2-1; 11 bases are a match to TRBD2. The CDR3 runs to 16 residues. CDR1 and CDR2 from the germline V gene are MNHEY and SMNVEV (reference sequence).

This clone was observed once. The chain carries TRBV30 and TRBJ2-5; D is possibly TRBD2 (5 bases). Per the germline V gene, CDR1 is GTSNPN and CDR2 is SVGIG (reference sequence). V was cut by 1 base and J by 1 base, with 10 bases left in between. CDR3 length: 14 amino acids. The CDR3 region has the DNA TGTGCCTGGAGTGATAGAGCGGCCCAAGAGACCCAGTACTTC. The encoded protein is CAWSDRAAQETQYF.

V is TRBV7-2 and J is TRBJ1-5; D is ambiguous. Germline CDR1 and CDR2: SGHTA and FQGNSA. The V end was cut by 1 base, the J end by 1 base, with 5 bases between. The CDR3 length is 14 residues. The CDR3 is CASSLDGSNQPQHF. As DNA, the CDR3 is TGTGCCAGCAGCTTAGACGGGAGCAATCAGCCCCAGCATTTT. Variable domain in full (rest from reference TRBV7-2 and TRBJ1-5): GAGVSQSPSNKVTEKGKDVELRCDPISGHTALYWYRQSLGQGLEFLIYFQGNSAPDKSGLPSDRFSAERTGGSVSTLTIQRTQQEDSAVYLCASSLDGSNQPQHFGDGTRLSIL.

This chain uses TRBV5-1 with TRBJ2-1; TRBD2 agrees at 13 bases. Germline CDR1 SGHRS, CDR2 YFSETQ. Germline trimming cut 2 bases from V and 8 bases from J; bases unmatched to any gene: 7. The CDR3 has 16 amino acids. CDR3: CASSLGLAGELDEQFF. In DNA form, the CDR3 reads TGCGCCAGCAGCTTAGGACTAGCGGGAGAATTGGATGAGCAGTTCTTC. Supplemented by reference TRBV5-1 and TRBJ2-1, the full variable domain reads KAGVTQTPRYLIKTRGQQVTLSCSPISGHRSVSWYQQTPGQGLQFLFEYFSETQRNKGNFPGRFSGRQFSNSRSEMNVSTLELGDSALYLCASSLGLAGELDEQFFGPGTRLTVL.

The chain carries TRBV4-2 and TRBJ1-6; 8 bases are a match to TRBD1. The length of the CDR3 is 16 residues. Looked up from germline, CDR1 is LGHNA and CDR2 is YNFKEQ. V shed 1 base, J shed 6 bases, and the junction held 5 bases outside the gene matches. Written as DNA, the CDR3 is TGTGCCAGCAGCCAAGGACAGGACAGGGTTAATTCACCCCTCCACTTT. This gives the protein CASSQGQDRVNSPLHF.

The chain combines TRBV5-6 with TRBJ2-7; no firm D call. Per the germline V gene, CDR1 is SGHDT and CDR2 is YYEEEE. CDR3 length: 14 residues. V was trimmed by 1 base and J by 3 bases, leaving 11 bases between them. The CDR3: CASSLNGVSYEQYF. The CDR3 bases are TGTGCCAGCAGCTTGAATGGAGTAAGCTACGAGCAGTACTTC.